This TCR beta chain was sequenced for a study of shared clonotypes between healthy human individuals. The assay was immunoSEQ multiplex PCR, and TCRdb's table has in-frame clones only and misses some. The sample holds roughly 1 million clones, about 80% seen once. Sequenced material: memory CD4+ T cells sorted from blood. Subset denoted: CD45RA-negative fraction. The sequence derives from a man younger than 30 in good health.

The CDR3 DNA sequence: TGTGCCAGCAGCCCCGGGGAGAGCATAACAGATACGCAGTATTTT. It encodes CASSPGESITDTQYF. The chain couples TRBV5-6 to TRBJ2-3; a weak D match, TRBD2 (5 bases). The V end was cut by 4 bases, the J end by 3 bases, with 15 bases between. This CDR3 is 15 amino acids long. In germline, CDR1 is SGHDT, CDR2 YYEEEE.